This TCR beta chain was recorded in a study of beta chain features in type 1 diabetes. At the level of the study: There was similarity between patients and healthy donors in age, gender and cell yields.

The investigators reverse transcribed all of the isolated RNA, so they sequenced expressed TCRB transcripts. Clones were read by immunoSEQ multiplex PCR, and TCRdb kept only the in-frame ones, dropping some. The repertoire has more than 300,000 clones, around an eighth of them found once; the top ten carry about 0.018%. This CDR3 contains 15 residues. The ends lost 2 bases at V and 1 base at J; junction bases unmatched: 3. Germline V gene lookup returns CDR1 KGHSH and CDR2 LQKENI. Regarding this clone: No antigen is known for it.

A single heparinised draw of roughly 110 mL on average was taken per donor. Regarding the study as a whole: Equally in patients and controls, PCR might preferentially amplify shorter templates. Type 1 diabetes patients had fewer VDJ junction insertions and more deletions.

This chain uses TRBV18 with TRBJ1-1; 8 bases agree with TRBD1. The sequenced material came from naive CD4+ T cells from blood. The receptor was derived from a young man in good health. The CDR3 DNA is TGTGCCAGCTCACCAAGACAGGGGAAGAACACTGAAGCTTTCTTT. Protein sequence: CASSPRQGKNTEAFF.